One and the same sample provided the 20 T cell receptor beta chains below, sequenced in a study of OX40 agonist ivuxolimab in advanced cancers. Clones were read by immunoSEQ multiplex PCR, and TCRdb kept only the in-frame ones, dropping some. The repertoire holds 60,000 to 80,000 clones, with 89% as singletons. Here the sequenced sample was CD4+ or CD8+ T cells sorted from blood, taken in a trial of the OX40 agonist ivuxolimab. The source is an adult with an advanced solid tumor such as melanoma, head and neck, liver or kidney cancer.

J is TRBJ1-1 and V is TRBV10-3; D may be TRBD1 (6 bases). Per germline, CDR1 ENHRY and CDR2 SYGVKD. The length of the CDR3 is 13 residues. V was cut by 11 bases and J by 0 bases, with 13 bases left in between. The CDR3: CAVKGQMNTEAFF. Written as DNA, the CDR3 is TGTGCCGTCAAAGGACAGATGAACACTGAAGCTTTCTTT.

DNA of the CDR3: TGTGCCAGCAGGCTGACAGGGATCAATCAGCCCCAGCATTTT. Translating it yields CASRLTGINQPQHF. This chain connects TRBV28 to TRBJ1-5; 7 nucleotides line up with TRBD1. Germline CDR1 reads MDHEN; CDR2 reads SYDVKM. J lost 3 bases, V lost 6 bases, and 5 bases had no gene match. The length of the CDR3 is 14 residues.

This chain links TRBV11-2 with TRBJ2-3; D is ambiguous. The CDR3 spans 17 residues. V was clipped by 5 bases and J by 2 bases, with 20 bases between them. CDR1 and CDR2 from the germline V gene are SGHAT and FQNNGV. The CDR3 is CASSPASGFGPTDTQYF. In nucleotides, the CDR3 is TGTGCCAGCAGCCCCGCCAGTGGCTTCGGTCCCACAGATACGCAGTATTTT.

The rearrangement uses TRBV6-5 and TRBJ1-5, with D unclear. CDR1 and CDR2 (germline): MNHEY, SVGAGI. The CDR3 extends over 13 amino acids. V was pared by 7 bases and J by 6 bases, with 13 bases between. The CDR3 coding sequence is TGTGCCAGCACCGCCGGGCCGGCTCAGCCCCAGCATTTT. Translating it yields CASTAGPAQPQHF.

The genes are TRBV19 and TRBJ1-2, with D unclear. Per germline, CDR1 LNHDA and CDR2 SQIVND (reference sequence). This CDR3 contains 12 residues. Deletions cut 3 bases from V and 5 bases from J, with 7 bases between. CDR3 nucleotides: TGTGCCAGTAGTATGCGAGGGTATGGCTACACCTTC. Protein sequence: CASSMRGYGYTF.

This CDR3 is CASSLWGGGEADTQYF. The CDR3 coding sequence is TGTGCCAGCAGTTTATGGGGAGGGGGCGAGGCAGATACGCAGTATTTT. The chain recombines TRBV27 with TRBJ2-3, with D perhaps assigned TRBD1 or TRBD2 (7 bases each). This CDR3 has 16 residues. V was cut by 1 base and J by 4 bases, with 15 bases left in between. Per the germline V gene, CDR1 is MNHEY and CDR2 is SMNVEV (reference sequence).

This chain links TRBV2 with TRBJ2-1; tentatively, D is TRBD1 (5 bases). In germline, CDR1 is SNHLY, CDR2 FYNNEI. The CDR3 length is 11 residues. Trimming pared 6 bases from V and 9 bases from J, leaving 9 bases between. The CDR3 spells CASRGVVEQFF. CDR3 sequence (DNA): TGTGCCAGCAGAGGGGTAGTTGAGCAGTTCTTC.

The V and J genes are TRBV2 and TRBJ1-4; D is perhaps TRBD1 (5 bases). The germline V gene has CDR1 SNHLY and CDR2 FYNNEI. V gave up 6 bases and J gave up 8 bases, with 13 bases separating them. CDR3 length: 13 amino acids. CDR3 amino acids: CASRGPTVEKLFF. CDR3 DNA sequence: TGTGCCAGCAGGGGGCCTACAGTAGAAAAACTGTTTTTT. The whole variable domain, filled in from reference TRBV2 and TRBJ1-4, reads EPEVTQTPSHQVTQMGQEVILRCVPISNHLYFYWYRQILGQKVEFLVSFYNNEISEKSEIFDDQFSVERPDGSNFTLKIRSTKLEDSAMYFCASRGPTVEKLFFGSGTQLSVL.

CDR3 sequence reads: CASSYFVRHTLYGYTF. In nucleotides, the CDR3 is TGTGCCAGCAGTTACTTCGTGCGCCATACCCTCTATGGCTACACCTTC. The chain carries TRBV6-5 and TRBJ1-2; D unclear. Between the trimmed V and J ends, which lost 1 base and 4 bases, there was a span of 16 bases. Germline V gives CDR1 MNHEY, CDR2 SVGAGI. This CDR3 region has 16 residues.

CDR3 region: CASSRGGDYNEQFF. In DNA, the CDR3 is TGTGCCAGCAGCCGAGGCGGGGACTACAATGAGCAGTTCTTC. This chain joins TRBV11-1 and TRBJ2-1, with D perhaps matching TRBD2 (6 bases). Looked up from germline, CDR1 is SGHAT and CDR2 is FQDESV (reference sequence). This CDR3 region has 14 residues. Between the trimmed V and J ends, which lost 5 bases and 3 bases, there was a span of 11 bases.

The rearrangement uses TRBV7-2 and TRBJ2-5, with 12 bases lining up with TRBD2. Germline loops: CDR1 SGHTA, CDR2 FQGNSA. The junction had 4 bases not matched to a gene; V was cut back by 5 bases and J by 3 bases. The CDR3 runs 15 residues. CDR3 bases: TGTGCCAGCAGCACCCGGACTAGCGGGGAAGAGACCCAGTACTTC. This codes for CASSTRTSGEETQYF. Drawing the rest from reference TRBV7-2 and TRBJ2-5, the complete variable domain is GAGVSQSPSNKVTEKGKDVELRCDPISGHTALYWYRQSLGQGLEFLIYFQGNSAPDKSGLPSDRFSAERTGGSVSTLTIQRTQQEDSAVYLCASSTRTSGEETQYFGPGTRLLVL.

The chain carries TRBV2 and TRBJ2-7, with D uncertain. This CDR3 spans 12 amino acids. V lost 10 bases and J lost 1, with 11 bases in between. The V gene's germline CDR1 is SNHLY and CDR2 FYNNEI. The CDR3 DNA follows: TGTGCCACCCGACCTTTATCCTACGAGCAGTACTTC. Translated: CATRPLSYEQYF.

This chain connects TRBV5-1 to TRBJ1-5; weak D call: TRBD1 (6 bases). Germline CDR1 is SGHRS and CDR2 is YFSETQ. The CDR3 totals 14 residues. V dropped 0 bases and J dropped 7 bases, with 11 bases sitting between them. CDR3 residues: CASSLGGQGQPQHF. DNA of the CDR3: TGCGCCAGCAGCTTGGGCGGCCAGGGGCAGCCCCAGCATTTT.

The CDR3 loop reads CAISESRTTSYEQYF. DNA for the CDR3: TGTGCCATCAGTGAGTCGAGGACTACCTCCTACGAGCAGTACTTC. The chain uses TRBV10-3 and TRBJ2-7, with a weak D call TRBD2 (6 bases). V was trimmed by 0 bases and J by 0 bases, leaving 9 bases between them. Germline lookup yields CDR1 ENHRY and CDR2 SYGVKD. CDR3 length equals 15 residues.

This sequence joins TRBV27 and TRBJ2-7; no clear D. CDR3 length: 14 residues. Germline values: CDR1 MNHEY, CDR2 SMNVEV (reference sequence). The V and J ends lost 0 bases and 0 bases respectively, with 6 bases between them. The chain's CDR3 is CASSLSPASYEQYF. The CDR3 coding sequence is TGTGCCAGCAGTTTATCGCCAGCCTCCTACGAGCAGTACTTC.

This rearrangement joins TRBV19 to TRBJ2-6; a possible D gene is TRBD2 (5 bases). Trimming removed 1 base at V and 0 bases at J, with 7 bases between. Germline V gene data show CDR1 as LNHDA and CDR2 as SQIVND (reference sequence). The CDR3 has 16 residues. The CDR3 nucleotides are TGTGCCAGTAGTATAGTCGGGGACTCTGGGGCCAACGTCCTGACTTTC. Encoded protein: CASSIVGDSGANVLTF.

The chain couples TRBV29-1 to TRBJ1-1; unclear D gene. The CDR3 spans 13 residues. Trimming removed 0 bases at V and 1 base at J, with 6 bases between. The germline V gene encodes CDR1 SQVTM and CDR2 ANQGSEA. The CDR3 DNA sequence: TGCAGCGTTGAAGACTGGGAGAACACTGAAGCTTTCTTT. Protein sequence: CSVEDWENTEAFF.

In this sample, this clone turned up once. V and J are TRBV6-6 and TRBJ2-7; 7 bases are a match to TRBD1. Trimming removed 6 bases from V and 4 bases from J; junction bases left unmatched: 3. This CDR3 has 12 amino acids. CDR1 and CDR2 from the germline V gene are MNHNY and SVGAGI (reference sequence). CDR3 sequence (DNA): TGTGCCAGCAGCCTGGGACAGTACGAGCAGTACTTC. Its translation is CASSLGQYEQYF.

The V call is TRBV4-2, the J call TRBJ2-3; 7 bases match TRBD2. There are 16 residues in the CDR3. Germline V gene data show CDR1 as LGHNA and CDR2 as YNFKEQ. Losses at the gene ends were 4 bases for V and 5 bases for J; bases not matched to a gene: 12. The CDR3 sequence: CASSLRLAEHVDTQYF. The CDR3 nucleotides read TGTGCCAGCAGCCTTCGACTAGCCGAGCATGTAGATACGCAGTATTTT.

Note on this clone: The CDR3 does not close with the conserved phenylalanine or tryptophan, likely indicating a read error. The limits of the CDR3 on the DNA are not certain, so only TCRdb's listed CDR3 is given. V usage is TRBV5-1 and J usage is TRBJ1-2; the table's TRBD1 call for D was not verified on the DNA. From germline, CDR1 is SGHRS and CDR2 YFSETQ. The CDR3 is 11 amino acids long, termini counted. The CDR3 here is CASSPDRAQSH.